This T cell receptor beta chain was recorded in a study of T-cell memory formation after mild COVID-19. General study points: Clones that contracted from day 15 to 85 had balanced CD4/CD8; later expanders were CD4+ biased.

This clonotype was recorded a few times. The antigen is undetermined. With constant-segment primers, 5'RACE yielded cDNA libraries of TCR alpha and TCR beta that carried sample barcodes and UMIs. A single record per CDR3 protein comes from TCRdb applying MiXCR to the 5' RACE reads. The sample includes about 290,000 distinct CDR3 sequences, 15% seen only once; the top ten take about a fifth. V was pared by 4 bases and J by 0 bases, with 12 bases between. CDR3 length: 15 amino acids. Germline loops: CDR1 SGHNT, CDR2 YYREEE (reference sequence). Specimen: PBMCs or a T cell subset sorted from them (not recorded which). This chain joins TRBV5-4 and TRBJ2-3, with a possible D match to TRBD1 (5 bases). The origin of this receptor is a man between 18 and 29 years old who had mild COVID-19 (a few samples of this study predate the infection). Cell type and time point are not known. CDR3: CASSPPQGSTDTQYF. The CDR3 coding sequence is TGTGCCAGCAGCCCCCCGCAGGGCAGCACAGATACGCAGTATTTT.